This T cell receptor beta chain was sequenced in a study of T cell clonality in common variable immunodeficiency. This clone was observed at least ten times. Antigen specificity is unknown. The CDR3 end is not reached by the read, which stops 3 residues before it; the germline J gene fills it in. Study-level points and caveats: Common variable immunodeficiency TCR beta sequences reportedly had fewer deletions and N-nucleotide insertions. T cell subpopulation sequencing would be needed to explain CVID clonality.

There are 15 residues in the CDR3. V lost 2 bases to trimming and J lost 5 bases, with 15 bases between them. Germline V gene lookup returns CDR1 KGHSH and CDR2 LQKENI. For at least one year, all CVID subjects received replacement immunoglobulin. Produced via immunoSEQ multiplex PCR; TCRdb's table is partial and in-frame only. The data list more than 25,000 clones, none observed once; 3.5% to 4.5% falls to the top ten. The clonotype comes from a human donor with common variable immunodeficiency. Sequencing was carried out using peripheral blood mononuclear cells. The chain uses TRBV18 and TRBJ2-5; D perhaps matches TRBD2 (5 bases). CDR3 amino acids: CASSPVPGSGETQYF. The CDR3 DNA, read in part, is TGTGCCAGCTCACCAGTACCGGGGTCCGGGGAGACC.